The 10 T cell receptor beta chains below all came from one sample that was sequenced in a study of blood T cells in healthy people across ages. With a J-beta primer mix and a sample-barcoded 5' primer, a second PCR ran roughly 6 to 12 cycles. TCRdb reprocessed the 5' RACE reads via MiXCR and lists one record per CDR3 protein. The table records hundreds of thousands of distinct CDR3 sequences, under 25% of them present only once. Sequencing was done on a sample of blood. These receptors all come from a man in his 70s in good health.

The J gene is TRBJ1-2, the V gene TRBV7-9; no firm D call. Germline CDR1 is SEHNR and CDR2 is FQNEAQ (reference sequence). V dropped 4 bases and J dropped 8 bases, with 11 bases sitting between them. The CDR3 is made up of 12 amino acids. The CDR3 loop is CASSWPVEGYTF. The DNA of the CDR3 is TGTGCCAGCAGCTGGCCGGTGGAAGGCTACACCTTC.

This clonotype occurred a few times. The J gene is TRBJ2-7, the V gene TRBV7-8, with 8 bases matching TRBD2. CDR1 and CDR2 from the germline V gene are SGHVS and FQNEAQ. V shed 1 base and J 1 base; nucleotides not matched to a gene: 12. The CDR3 loop spans 18 amino acids. This CDR3 reads CASSLGVSGKGKSYEQYF. CDR3 DNA sequence: TGTGCCAGCAGCTTAGGGGTTAGCGGGAAAGGGAAATCCTACGAGCAGTACTTC.

V and J are TRBV20-1 and TRBJ2-4, with D tentatively TRBD2 (6 bases). V was trimmed by 3 bases and J by 0 bases, leaving 18 bases between them. CDR1 is DFQATT, CDR2 SNEGSKA, per germline (reference sequence). CDR3 length equals 17 residues. As DNA, the CDR3 is TGCAGTGCTAGTGAGGGCGTCGGGGGATTAGCCAAAAACATTCAGTACTTC. This codes for CSASEGVGGLAKNIQYF.

There are a few counts of this clonotype. The CDR3 does not close with the conserved phenylalanine or tryptophan, likely indicating a read error. The V and J genes are TRBV28 and TRBJ1-1; D is undetermined. This CDR3 comprises 13 residues. Trimming removed 2 bases from V and 6 bases from J, with 10 bases in between. Germline CDR1 and CDR2: MDHEN and SYDVKM. In nucleotides, the CDR3 is TGTGCCAGCAGTTTAACGTCGGTCCCTGAAGCTTTCCTT. Translation: CASSLTSVPEAFL.

The chain couples TRBV15 to TRBJ2-3; D not resolved. CDR1 LNHNV and CDR2 YYDKDF come from the germline V gene (reference sequence). CDR3 length equals 15 residues. Trimming took off 5 bases at V and 1 base at J, with 13 bases between the two ends. Here the CDR3 reads CATSSYLPGTDTQYF. For the CDR3, the DNA is TGTGCCACCAGCTCTTACCTACCGGGCACAGATACGCAGTATTTT.

Many counts were recorded for this clonotype. The rearrangement links TRBV9 to TRBJ1-4; D remains unclear. With 0 bases removed from V and 3 bases from J, the gap between germline ends came to 9 bases. The CDR3 has 15 amino acids. Germline CDR1 and CDR2: SGDLS and YYNGEE. CDR3 nucleotides: TGTGCCAGCAGCGTAGGGTCCTTGGCTAATGAAAAACTGTTTTTT. This encodes CASSVGSLANEKLFF.

This chain connects TRBV3-1 to TRBJ2-5, with D perhaps matching TRBD2 (6 bases). The J call is uncertain, as TRBJ2-7 better fits the DNA end. This CDR3 has 15 residues. From germline, CDR1 is LGHDT and CDR2 YNNKEL (reference sequence). Written as DNA, the CDR3 is TGTGCCAGCAGCCAAGTTGTCGGGAGAGCCTACGAGCAGTACTTC. This gives the protein CASSQVVGRAYEQYF.

This clonotype was observed a few times. V and J are TRBV20-1 and TRBJ2-3; no clear D gene. With 5 bases removed from V and 6 bases from J, the gap between germline ends came to 9 bases. The CDR3 extends over 11 amino acids. Per germline, CDR1 DFQATT and CDR2 SNEGSKA (reference sequence). The CDR3 coding sequence is TGCAGTGCTCACCAAAGGGATACGCAGTATTTT. As protein: CSAHQRDTQYF.

This clonotype was detected once. The V call is TRBV7-8, the J call TRBJ2-7, with D unresolved. The CDR3 is made up of 13 amino acids. Per the germline V gene, CDR1 is SGHVS and CDR2 is FQNEAQ. V lost 3 bases and J lost 4, with 10 bases in between. CDR3 protein: CASSFSPEYEQYF. The DNA of the CDR3 is TGTGCCAGCAGCTTCTCCCCCGAATACGAGCAGTACTTC.

The chain combines TRBV5-1 with TRBJ2-1; 7 nucleotides align to TRBD2. Germline CDR1 is SGHRS and CDR2 is YFSETQ. Trimming took 4 bases from V and 8 from J; bases not matched to a gene: 12. The CDR3 spans 15 residues. The CDR3 region is CASSPPGGGSYEQFF. The DNA of the CDR3 is TGCGCCAGCAGCCCCCCCGGTGGCGGGAGCTATGAGCAGTTCTTC.